Listed below are T cell receptor beta chains from one sample, sequenced in a study of blood T cell repertoires in COVID-19. Sequencing used immunoSEQ multiplex PCR; TCRdb keeps in-frame clones, though not all of them. The sample holds a few hundred thousand clones, about nine tenths seen once. Specimen: PBMCs or T cells enriched from blood (not recorded which). The receptor set was obtained from a woman in her 40s who had been exposed to COVID-19. Each CDR3 is given with its conserved first and last residue.

J: TRBJ2-2
V: TRBV4-3
CDR3: CASRHGTGSTGELFF

J: TRBJ2-7
V: TRBV5-6
CDR3: CASSWRGTRGEQYF

J: TRBJ2-1
V: TRBV19
CDR3: CASSIIAGGLYEQFF

J: TRBJ1-2
V: TRBV12-3/TRBV12-4
CDR3: CASSFGQGRGYTF

J: TRBJ2-2
V: TRBV6-5
CDR3: CASSSTRAGELFF

J: TRBJ2-1
V: TRBV24-1
CDR3: CAVPASWNEQFF

J: TRBJ2-1
V: TRBV9
CDR3: CASEGQAYNEQFF

J: TRBJ2-3
V: TRBV5-1
CDR3: CASSLRPSNGWADTQYF

J: TRBJ2-2
V: TRBV24-1
CDR3: CATRGTGSFTGELFF

J: TRBJ2-7
V: TRBV3-1/TRBV3-2
CDR3: CASSQGALQYF

J: TRBJ2-1
V: TRBV2
CDR3: CASSEEENYNEQFF

J: TRBJ2-7
V: TRBV5-4
CDR3: CASSFDYRSYEQYF

J: TRBJ2-1
V: TRBV3-1/TRBV3-2
CDR3: CASSQDGSRSNEQFF

J: TRBJ1-2
V: TRBV30
CDR3: CAWSVGVGEGWGYTF

J: TRBJ1-1
V: TRBV19
CDR3: CASSISGITNTEAFF

J: TRBJ1-2
V: TRBV9
CDR3: CTSSARWTGDGYTF

J: TRBJ2-3
V: TRBV7-9
CDR3: CASSSGVRADTQYF

J: TRBJ2-1
V: TRBV19
CDR3: CASSPRLAGDFMSGYNEQFF

J: TRBJ1-2
V: TRBV5-6
CDR3: CASSLGQAANYGYTF

J: TRBJ2-3
V: TRBV3-1/TRBV3-2
CDR3: CASSQDGTSGDLTDTQYF

J: TRBJ1-3
V: TRBV18
CDR3: CASSSLDRDSGNTIYF

J: TRBJ1-1
V: TRBV5-1
CDR3: CASTNIGVSTEAFF

J: TRBJ1-1
V: TRBV19
CDR3: CASSPPMGLGTEAFF

J: TRBJ2-1
V: TRBV19
CDR3: CASQSMDWRDRVFF

J: TRBJ2-1
V: TRBV6-5
CDR3: CASSFGGRSNEQFF

J: TRBJ1-1
V: TRBV7-2
CDR3: CASSAQTGMNTEAFF

J: TRBJ1-4
V: TRBV7-8
CDR3: CASSPTAGQSNEKLFF

J: TRBJ2-3
V: TRBV13
CDR3: CASSSPLGTQYF

J: TRBJ1-3
V: TRBV19
CDR3: CASSSLLGAAGNTIYF

J: TRBJ2-5
V: TRBV7-7
CDR3: CASSLLGRGQQETQYF

J: TRBJ1-2
V: TRBV12-3/TRBV12-4
CDR3: CASSHRANYGYTF

J: TRBJ1-6
V: TRBV7-9
CDR3: CASSPPGQGDSPLHF

J: TRBJ2-7
V: TRBV7-2
CDR3: CASSLPGGTSGDYEQYF

J: TRBJ2-7
V: TRBV6-2/TRBV6-3
CDR3: CASSSTALERREQYF

J: TRBJ1-5
V: TRBV5-1
CDR3: CASSLAGDGQPQHF

J: TRBJ1-5
V: TRBV21-1
CDR3: CASSKATVYQPQHF

J: TRBJ2-7
V: TRBV7-6
CDR3: CASSFLTGTGPHEQYF

J: TRBJ1-5
V: TRBV5-5
CDR3: CASSETVSSNQPQHF

J: TRBJ1-1
V: TRBV30
CDR3: CAWRMGRFGTEAFF